This T cell receptor beta chain was recovered during a study of T cell responses to AZD1222 COVID-19 vaccine. Study-wide findings and caveats: Baseline seropositivity occurred in only six AZD1222 recipients.

Here immunoSEQ multiplex PCR was the method, and the copy in TCRdb shows in-frame clones only, minus some. In the table there are roughly 140,000 clones, about 90% of which are singletons. Notes on this clone: What it recognizes is unknown.

The CDR3 extends over 14 amino acids. CDR1 and CDR2 from the germline V gene are DFQATT and SNEGSKA (reference sequence). Trimming at V came to 3 bases and at J to 7 bases, leaving 4 bases not matched to a gene. The input for sequencing was peripheral blood, taken on day 0 of AZD1222 vaccination. J is TRBJ1-6 and V is TRBV20-1, with TRBD1 identical over 9 bases. This receptor was taken from an adult in good health. The CDR3 nucleotides read TGCAGTGCTAGTCAGACAGGGGGGAATTCACCCCTCCACTTT. Translation: CSASQTGGNSPLHF.